Listed below are T cell receptor beta chains from one sample, sequenced in a study of cytomegalovirus exposure and HLA in healthy donors. Sequenced by immunoSEQ multiplex PCR; TCRdb stores in-frame clones only, minus some. Among roughly 200,000 clones, under 85% were seen once, and the ten largest hold around 3%. The sequenced sample was PBMCs. The source is a male donor in good health and CMV-seronegative. Both conserved end residues are part of each CDR3. Fields, in order: clone size, V gene, J gene, D gene, CDR3 DNA, CDR3 protein. A D gene is named only where the DNA matches it firmly. Expanded clones get a size class; other rows say once, few or many, or leave the size out.

>NA|TRBV6-6|TRBJ2-7|NA
TGTGCCAGCAGTTACGCGGGGGCATCCTACGAGCAGTACTTC
CASSYAGASYEQYF
>NA|TRBV6-6|TRBJ2-5|NA
TGTGCCAGCAGTTCTCCCGAGGCACAAGAGACCCAGTACTTC
CASSSPEAQETQYF
>NA|TRBV27|TRBJ2-1|NA
TGTGCCAGCAGTTTAGAACTAGCTCACAATGAGCAGTTCTTC
CASSLELAHNEQFF
>NA|TRBV5-1|TRBJ2-7|TRBD1
TGCGCCAGCAGCCCGGAGACAGGGGGCTGGTACGAGCAGTACTTC
CASSPETGGWYEQYF
>once|TRBV4-1|TRBJ2-7|TRBD1
TGCGCCAGCAGCCAAGGCTTCTCGACAGGGAACCACGAGCAGTACTTC
CASSQGFSTGNHEQYF
>NA|TRBV6-5|TRBJ1-2|NA
TGTGCCAGCAGCCCATTTCGGACACCCAACTATGGCTACACCTTC
CASSPFRTPNYGYTF
>NA|TRBV19|TRBJ2-2|NA
TGTGCCAGTAGAACGGGACTCACGAACACCGGGGAGCTGTTTTTT
CASRTGLTNTGELFF
>NA|TRBV27|TRBJ2-7|TRBD2
TGTGCCAGCAGTTTAATCAGCGGGAGGTCCTACGAGCAGTACTTC
CASSLISGRSYEQYF
>NA|TRBV6-8|TRBJ1-2|TRBD1
TGTGCCAGCAGCATTTTAAGACAGGGGGCGGAAAACTATGGCTACACCTTC
CASSILRQGAENYGYTF
>NA|TRBV6-5|TRBJ2-6|NA
TGTGCCAGCAGTGGGGGCGCTGGGGCCAACGTCCTGACTTTC
CASSGGAGANVLTF
>NA|TRBV5-1|TRBJ1-5|NA
TGCGCCAGCAAAAAAGGGGGGGACTCTTATCAGCCCCAGCATTTT
CASKKGGDSYQPQHF
>NA|TRBV19|TRBJ1-2|NA
TGTGCCAGTAGTAACAGGAACGGGGGTGGCTACACCTTC
CASSNRNGGGYTF
>NA|TRBV9|TRBJ1-3|NA
TGTGCCAGCAGCGGCACTGCTGGAAACACCATATATTTT
CASSGTAGNTIYF
>few|TRBV27|TRBJ1-2|NA
TGTGCCAGCAGTTTGTGGGGGAGGGCTAACTATGGCTACACCTTC
CASSLWGRANYGYTF
>NA|TRBV30|TRBJ1-5|NA
TGTGCCTGGAGTTCGGGTGATCAGCCCCAGCATTTT
CAWSSGDQPQHF
>NA|TRBV15|TRBJ1-2|NA
TGTGCCACCAGCAGAGAGCGCGGAGGTAACTATGGCTACACCTTC
CATSRERGGNYGYTF
>NA|TRBV4-1|TRBJ2-1|TRBD2
TGCGCCAGCAGCCATGTCGGGAGGGGACGCTACAATGAGCAGTTCTTC
CASSHVGRGRYNEQFF
>NA|TRBV28|TRBJ2-7|NA
TGTGCCAGCAGTTTAGGGGTCAGGGGGGTCTACGAGCAGTACTTC
CASSLGVRGVYEQYF
>few|TRBV5-4|TRBJ1-2|TRBD1
TGTGCCAGCAGCCCGCCGGGACAGGGTCTGTATGGCTACACCTTC
CASSPPGQGLYGYTF
>NA|TRBV9|TRBJ2-1|TRBD2
TGTGCCAGCAGCGTGGGTCTAGCGGGGCTAGGGGAGCAGTTCTTC
CASSVGLAGLGEQFF
>once|TRBV19|TRBJ2-7|NA
TGTGCCAGTAGTGTCCGACTACTCTTCGGGTACGAGCAGTACTTC
CASSVRLLFGYEQYF
>NA|TRBV15|TRBJ2-7|TRBD1
TGTGCCACCAGCAGAGATTTGGGACAGAGGTTTTACGAGCAGTACTTC
CATSRDLGQRFYEQYF
>NA|TRBV6-5|TRBJ2-7|TRBD1
TGTGCCAGCAGTTATCGCGGACAGGGAACCTACGAGCAGTACTTC
CASSYRGQGTYEQYF
>NA|TRBV5-1|TRBJ2-3|TRBD2
TGCGCCAGCAGCTTGGAAGTAGCGGGGACTACCACAGATACGCAGTATTTT
CASSLEVAGTTTDTQYF
>NA|TRBV7-9|TRBJ1-1|TRBD1
TGTGCCAGCAGCTCCGGACAGGGGGGGAACACTGAAGCTTTCTTT
CASSSGQGGNTEAFF
>NA|TRBV6-5|TRBJ1-3|NA
TGTGCCAGCAGTTACTCGAGGCAGGGATATGGAAACACCATATATTTT
CASSYSRQGYGNTIYF